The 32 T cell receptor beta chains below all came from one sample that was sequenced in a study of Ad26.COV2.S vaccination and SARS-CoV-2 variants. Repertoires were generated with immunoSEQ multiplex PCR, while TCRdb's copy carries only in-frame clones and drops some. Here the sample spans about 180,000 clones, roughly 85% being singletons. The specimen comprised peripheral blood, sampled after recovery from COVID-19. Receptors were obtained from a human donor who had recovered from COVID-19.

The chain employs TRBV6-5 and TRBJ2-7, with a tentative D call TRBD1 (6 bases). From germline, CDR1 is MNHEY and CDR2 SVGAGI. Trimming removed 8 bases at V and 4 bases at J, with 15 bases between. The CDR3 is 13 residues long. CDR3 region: CASSLLGAYEQYF. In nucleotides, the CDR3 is TGTGCCAGCTCCCTGTTGGGGGCTTACGAGCAGTACTTC.

Here the CDR3 reads CASSLKGLGGNTIYF. Here the CDR3 DNA reads TGTGCCAGCAGCCTTAAGGGTCTCGGGGGAAACACCATATATTTT. V and J are TRBV3-1 (or the pseudogene TRBV3-2) and TRBJ1-3; D gene unclear. The CDR3 contains 15 residues. In germline, CDR1 is LGHDT, CDR2 YNNKEL (reference sequence). The germline V and J ends were trimmed by 4 bases and 4 bases, with 14 bases remaining between them.

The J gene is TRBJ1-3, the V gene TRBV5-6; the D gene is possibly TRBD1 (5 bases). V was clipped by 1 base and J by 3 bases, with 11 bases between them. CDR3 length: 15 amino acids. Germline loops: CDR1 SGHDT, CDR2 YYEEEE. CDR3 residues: CASSLSGAGGNTIYF. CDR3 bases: TGTGCCAGCAGCTTGAGCGGGGCTGGTGGAAACACCATATATTTT.

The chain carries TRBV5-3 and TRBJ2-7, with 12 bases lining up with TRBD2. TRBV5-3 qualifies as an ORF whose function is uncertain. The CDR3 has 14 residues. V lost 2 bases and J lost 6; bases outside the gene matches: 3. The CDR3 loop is CARSFQGLAGEQYF. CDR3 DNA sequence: TGTGCCAGAAGCTTTCAGGGACTAGCGGGCGAGCAGTACTTC.

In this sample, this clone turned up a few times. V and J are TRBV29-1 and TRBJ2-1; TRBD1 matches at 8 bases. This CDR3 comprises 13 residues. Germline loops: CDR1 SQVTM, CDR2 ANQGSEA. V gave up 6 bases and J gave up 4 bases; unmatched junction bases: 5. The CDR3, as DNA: TGCAGCGTATCAGGGGGCGGTTACAATGAGCAGTTCTTC. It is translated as CSVSGGGYNEQFF.

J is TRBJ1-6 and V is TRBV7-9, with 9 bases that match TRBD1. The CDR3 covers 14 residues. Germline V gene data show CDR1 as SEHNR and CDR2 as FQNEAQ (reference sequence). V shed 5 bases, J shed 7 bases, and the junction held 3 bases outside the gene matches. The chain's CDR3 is CASSRTGDNSPLHF. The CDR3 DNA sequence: TGTGCCAGCAGCCGGACAGGGGACAATTCACCCCTCCACTTT.

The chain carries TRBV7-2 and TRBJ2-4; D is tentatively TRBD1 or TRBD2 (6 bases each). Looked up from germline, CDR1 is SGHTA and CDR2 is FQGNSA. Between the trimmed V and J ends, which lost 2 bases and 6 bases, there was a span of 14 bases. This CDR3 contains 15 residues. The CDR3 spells CASSLQGGRGNIQYF. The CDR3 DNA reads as TGTGCCAGCAGCTTACAAGGGGGGCGAGGAAACATTCAGTACTTC.

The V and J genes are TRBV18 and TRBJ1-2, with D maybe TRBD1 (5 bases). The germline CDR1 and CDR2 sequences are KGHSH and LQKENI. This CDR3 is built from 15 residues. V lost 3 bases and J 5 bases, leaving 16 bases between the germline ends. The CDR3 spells CASSPPAGASYGYTF. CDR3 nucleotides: TGTGCCAGCTCACCGCCCGCCGGGGCGAGTTATGGCTACACCTTC.

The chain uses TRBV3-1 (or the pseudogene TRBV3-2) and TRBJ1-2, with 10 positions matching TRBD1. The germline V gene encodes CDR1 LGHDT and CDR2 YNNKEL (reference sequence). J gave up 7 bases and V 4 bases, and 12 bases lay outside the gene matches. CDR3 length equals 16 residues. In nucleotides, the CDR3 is TGTGCCAGCAGCCCCGGCGCGGGACAGGGGTTCGGTGGCTACACCTTC. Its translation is CASSPGAGQGFGGYTF.

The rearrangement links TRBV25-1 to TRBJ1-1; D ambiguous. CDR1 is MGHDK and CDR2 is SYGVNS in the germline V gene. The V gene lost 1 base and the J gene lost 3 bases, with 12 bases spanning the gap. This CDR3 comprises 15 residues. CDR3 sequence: CASSESRGLDTEAFF. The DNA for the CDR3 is TGTGCCAGCAGTGAATCTCGGGGATTGGACACTGAAGCTTTCTTT.

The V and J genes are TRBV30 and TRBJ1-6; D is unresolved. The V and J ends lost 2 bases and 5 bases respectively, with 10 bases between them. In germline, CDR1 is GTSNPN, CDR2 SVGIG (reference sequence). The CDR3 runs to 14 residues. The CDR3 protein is CAWSSGINNSPLHF. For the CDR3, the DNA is TGTGCCTGGAGTTCGGGGATTAATAATTCACCCCTCCACTTT.

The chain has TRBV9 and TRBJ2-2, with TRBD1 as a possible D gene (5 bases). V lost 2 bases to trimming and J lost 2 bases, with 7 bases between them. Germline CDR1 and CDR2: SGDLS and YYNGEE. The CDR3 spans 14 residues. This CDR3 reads CASSVTVNTGELFF. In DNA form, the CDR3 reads TGTGCCAGCAGCGTGACAGTTAACACCGGGGAGCTGTTTTTT.

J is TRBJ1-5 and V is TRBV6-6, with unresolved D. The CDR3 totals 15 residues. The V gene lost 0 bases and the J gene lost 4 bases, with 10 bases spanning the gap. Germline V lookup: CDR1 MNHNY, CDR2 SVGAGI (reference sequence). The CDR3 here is CASSYSLRGNQPQHF. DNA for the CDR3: TGTGCCAGCAGTTACTCGCTGCGAGGGAATCAGCCCCAGCATTTT.

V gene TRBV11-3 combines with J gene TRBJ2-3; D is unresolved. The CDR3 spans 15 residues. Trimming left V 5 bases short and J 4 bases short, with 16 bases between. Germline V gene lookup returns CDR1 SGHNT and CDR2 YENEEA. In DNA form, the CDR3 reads TGTGCCAGCAGCCTGCGCTTAGCCCCCGCAGATACGCAGTATTTT. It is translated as CASSLRLAPADTQYF.

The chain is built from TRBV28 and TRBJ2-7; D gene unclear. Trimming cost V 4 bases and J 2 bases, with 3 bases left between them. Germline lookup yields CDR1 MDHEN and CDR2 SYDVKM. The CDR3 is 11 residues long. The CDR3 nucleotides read TGTGCCAGCAGTTCCCCCTACGAGCAGTACTTC. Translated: CASSSPYEQYF.

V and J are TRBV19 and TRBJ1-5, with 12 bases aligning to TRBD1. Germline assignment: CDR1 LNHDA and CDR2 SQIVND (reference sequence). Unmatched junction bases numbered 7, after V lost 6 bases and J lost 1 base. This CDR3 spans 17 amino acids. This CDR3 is CASRRGTGGESNQPQHF. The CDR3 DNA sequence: TGTGCCAGTAGAAGGGGGACAGGGGGCGAAAGCAATCAGCCCCAGCATTTT.

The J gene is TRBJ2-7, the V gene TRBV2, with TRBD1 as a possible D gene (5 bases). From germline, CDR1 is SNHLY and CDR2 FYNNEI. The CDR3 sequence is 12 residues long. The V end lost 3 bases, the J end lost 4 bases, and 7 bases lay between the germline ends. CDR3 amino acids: CASSEKGYEQYF. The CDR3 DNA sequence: TGTGCCAGCAGTGAGAAGGGGTACGAGCAGTACTTC.

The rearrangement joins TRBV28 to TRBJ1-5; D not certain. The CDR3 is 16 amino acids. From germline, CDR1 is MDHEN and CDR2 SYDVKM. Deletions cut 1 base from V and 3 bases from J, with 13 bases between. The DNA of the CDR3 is TGTGCCAGCAGTTTATCGGAAGGGAGGTTCAATCAGCCCCAGCATTTT. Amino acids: CASSLSEGRFNQPQHF.

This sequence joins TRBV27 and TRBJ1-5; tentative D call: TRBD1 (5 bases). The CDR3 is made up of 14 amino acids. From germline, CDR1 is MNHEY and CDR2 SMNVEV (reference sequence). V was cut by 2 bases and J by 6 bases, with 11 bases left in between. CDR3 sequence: CASSLMWGGQPQHF. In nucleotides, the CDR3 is TGTGCCAGCAGTTTAATGTGGGGCGGTCAGCCCCAGCATTTT.

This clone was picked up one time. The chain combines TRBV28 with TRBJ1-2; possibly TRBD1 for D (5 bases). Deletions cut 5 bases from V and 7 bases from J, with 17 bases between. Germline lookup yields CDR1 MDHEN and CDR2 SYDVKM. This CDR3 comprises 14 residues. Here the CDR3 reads CASSNVRAGGGYTF. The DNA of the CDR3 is TGTGCCAGCAGTAACGTACGGGCCGGGGGTGGCTACACCTTC.

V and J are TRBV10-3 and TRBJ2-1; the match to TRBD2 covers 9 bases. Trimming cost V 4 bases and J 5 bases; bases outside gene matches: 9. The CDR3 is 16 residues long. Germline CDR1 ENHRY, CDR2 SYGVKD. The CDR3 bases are TGTGCCATCAGTGGTGGCGGGGGGGTTTCCAACAATGAGCAGTTCTTC. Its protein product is CAISGGGGVSNNEQFF.

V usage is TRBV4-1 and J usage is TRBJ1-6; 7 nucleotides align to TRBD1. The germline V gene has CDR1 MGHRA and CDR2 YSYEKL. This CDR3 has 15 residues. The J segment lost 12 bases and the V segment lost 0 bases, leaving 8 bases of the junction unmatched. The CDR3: CASSQDPGGRQPLHF. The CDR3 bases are TGCGCCAGCAGCCAAGACCCAGGGGGGAGGCAACCCCTCCACTTT.

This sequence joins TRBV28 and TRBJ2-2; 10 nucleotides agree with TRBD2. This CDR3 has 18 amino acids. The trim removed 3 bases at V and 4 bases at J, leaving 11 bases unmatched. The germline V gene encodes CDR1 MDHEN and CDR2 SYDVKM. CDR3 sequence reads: CASSFVKREGRGTGELFF. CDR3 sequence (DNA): TGTGCCAGCAGTTTCGTTAAGCGGGAGGGCCGAGGCACCGGGGAGCTGTTTTTT.

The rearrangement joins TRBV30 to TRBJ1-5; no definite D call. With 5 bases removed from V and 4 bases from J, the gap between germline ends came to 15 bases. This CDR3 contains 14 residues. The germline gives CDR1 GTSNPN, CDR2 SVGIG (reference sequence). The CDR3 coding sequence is TGTGCCTGGGGGTGGAGAGGAGGGAATCAGCCCCAGCATTTT. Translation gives CAWGWRGGNQPQHF.

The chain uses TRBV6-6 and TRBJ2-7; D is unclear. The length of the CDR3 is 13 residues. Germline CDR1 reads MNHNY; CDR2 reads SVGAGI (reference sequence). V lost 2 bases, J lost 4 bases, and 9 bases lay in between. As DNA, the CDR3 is TGTGCCAGCAGTTACACCCCAGTTTACGAGCAGTACTTC. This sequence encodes CASSYTPVYEQYF.

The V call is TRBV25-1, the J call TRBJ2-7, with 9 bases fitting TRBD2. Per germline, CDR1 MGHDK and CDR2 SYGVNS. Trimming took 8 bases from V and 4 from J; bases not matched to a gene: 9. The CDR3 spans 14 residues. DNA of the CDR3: TGTGCCAGCTCCCCTCGCGGGGGGGAGTACGAGCAGTACTTC. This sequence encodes CASSPRGGEYEQYF.

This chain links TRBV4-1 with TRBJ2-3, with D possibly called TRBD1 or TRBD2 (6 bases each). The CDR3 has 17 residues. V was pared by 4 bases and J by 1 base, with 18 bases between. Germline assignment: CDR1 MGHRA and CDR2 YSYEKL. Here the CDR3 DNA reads TGCGCCAGCAGCCGCACCGGAAGGGGGGCCCGCACAGATACGCAGTATTTT. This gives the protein CASSRTGRGARTDTQYF.

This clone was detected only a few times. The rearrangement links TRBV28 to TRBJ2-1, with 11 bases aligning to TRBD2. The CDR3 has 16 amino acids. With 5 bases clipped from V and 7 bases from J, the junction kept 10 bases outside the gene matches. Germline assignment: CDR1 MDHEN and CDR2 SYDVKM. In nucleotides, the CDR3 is TGTGCCAGCAGTCTCTCTAGCGGGGGGTTGGGTAATGAGCAGTTCTTC. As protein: CASSLSSGGLGNEQFF.

CDR3 amino acids: CASSEEREATYEQYF. DNA of the CDR3: TGTGCCAGCAGTGAGGAGCGGGAGGCAACCTACGAGCAGTACTTC. The chain combines TRBV2 with TRBJ2-7, with TRBD2 identical over 9 bases. Germline V gene lookup returns CDR1 SNHLY and CDR2 FYNNEI. The V segment lost 3 bases and the J segment 2 bases; nucleotides outside the gene matches: 5. The CDR3 is 15 residues long.

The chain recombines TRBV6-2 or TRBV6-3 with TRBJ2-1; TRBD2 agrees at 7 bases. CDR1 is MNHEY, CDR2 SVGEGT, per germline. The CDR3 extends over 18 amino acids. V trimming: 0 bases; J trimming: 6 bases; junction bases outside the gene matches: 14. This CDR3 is CASSYSEHLAAGFNEQFF. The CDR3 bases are TGTGCCAGCAGTTACTCGGAGCATCTAGCGGCCGGATTCAATGAGCAGTTCTTC.

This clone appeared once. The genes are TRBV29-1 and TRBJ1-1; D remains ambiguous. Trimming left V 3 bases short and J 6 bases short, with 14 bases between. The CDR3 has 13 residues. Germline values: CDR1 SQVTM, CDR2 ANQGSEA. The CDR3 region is CSVERGKSAEAFF. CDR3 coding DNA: TGCAGCGTTGAGAGAGGGAAGTCAGCTGAAGCTTTCTTT.

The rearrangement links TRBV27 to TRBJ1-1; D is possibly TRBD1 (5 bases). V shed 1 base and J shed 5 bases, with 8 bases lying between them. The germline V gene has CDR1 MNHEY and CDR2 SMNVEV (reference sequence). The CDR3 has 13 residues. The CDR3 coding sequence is TGTGCCAGCAGTTTATTGGGGGGGACTGAAGCTTTCTTT. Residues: CASSLLGGTEAFF.